This entry lists 6 T cell receptor beta chains sequenced from one sample in a study of T cell responses to AZD1222 COVID-19 vaccine. Assay: immunoSEQ multiplex PCR; the TCRdb copy retains only in-frame clones and omits some. The sample gives 18,000 or so clones, around 92% of which show up once; 7.5% to 9% is in the top ten. The sequences come from peripheral blood, collected 28 days after the second AZD1222 dose. The receptors were gathered from an adult who received the AZD1222 COVID-19 vaccine.

This chain links TRBV12-3 or TRBV12-4 with TRBJ2-1; no clear D. V was cut by 1 base and J by 5 bases, with 6 bases left in between. CDR3 length: 13 residues. The CDR3: CASSLGRDNEQFF. The CDR3 DNA reads TGTGCCAGCAGTTTAGGTCGAGACAATGAGCAGTTCTTC.

The V and J genes are TRBV3-1 (or the pseudogene TRBV3-2) and TRBJ2-3; D remains unclear. The V gene lost 3 bases and the J gene lost 4 bases, with 8 bases spanning the gap. The CDR3 totals 13 residues. CDR1 is LGHDT, CDR2 YNNKEL, per germline (reference sequence). The CDR3 sequence is CASSQFGADTQYF. The CDR3 nucleotides are TGTGCCAGCAGCCAGTTCGGCGCAGATACGCAGTATTTT.

The chain carries TRBV19 and TRBJ2-3; D not resolved. Trimming took off 3 bases at V and 5 bases at J, with 3 bases between the two ends. The CDR3 extends over 11 amino acids. The germline V gene has CDR1 LNHDA and CDR2 SQIVND (reference sequence). The CDR3 sequence is CASSIRDTQYF. The CDR3 DNA follows: TGTGCCAGTAGTATTAGAGATACGCAGTATTTT.

The chain uses TRBV7-3 and TRBJ2-2; tentative D call: TRBD1 (6 bases). Germline CDR1 is SGHTA and CDR2 is FQGTGA. Trimming cost V 5 bases and J 5 bases, with 18 bases left between them. The CDR3 totals 16 residues. CDR3 residues: CASSQQGGQQTGELFF. The CDR3 nucleotides are TGTGCCAGCAGCCAACAAGGGGGACAACAAACCGGGGAGCTGTTTTTT.

A single count supports this clone. The V gene is TRBV28, the J gene TRBJ2-1; D may be TRBD2 (6 bases). The CDR3 totals 14 residues. Trimming stripped 3 bases from V and 8 bases from J, with 14 bases between. Germline CDR1 is MDHEN and CDR2 is SYDVKM. The CDR3 protein is CASSFSVGSDEQFF. In DNA form, the CDR3 reads TGTGCCAGCAGTTTTTCCGTCGGGAGTGATGAGCAGTTCTTC. Full variable domain (remainder filled in from reference TRBV28 and TRBJ2-1): DVKVTQSSRYLVKRTGEKVFLECVQDMDHENMFWYRQDPGLGLRLIYFSYDVKMKEKGDIPEGYSVSREKKERFSLILESASTNQTSMYLCASSFSVGSDEQFFGPGTRLTVL.

The V and J genes are TRBV3-1 (or the pseudogene TRBV3-2) and TRBJ2-3; 7 bases are shared with TRBD2. The CDR3 length is 17 residues. The junction had 12 bases not matched to a gene; V was cut back by 4 bases and J by 2 bases. Germline lookup yields CDR1 LGHDT and CDR2 YNNKEL (reference sequence). CDR3 in amino acids: CASSRPRAGLDTDTQYF. The CDR3 DNA reads as TGTGCCAGCAGCCGGCCCAGAGCGGGGTTGGACACAGATACGCAGTATTTT.